This T cell receptor beta chain derives from a study of sequential checkpoint blockade in melanoma. Study summary: First-line arms were nivolumab then ipilimumab, or the reverse, randomized 1:1. Maintenance nivolumab came after either treatment sequence.

CDR3 length equals 15 residues. Losses at the gene ends were 4 bases for V and 8 bases for J; bases not matched to a gene: 12. Germline V gives CDR1 SGDLS, CDR2 YYNGEE. As to treatment: randomized to nivolumab then ipilimumab (arm A) or the reverse (arm B). Patients had received no earlier DNA-damaging chemotherapy. Live CD3+CD8+ CD19− CD56− cells were sorted from PBMCs. TCRdb keeps only in-frame clones here, not all; method: immunoSEQ multiplex PCR. The data show approximately 8,000 clones, roughly 60% seen once. This clonotype was sampled from a human patient with melanoma. Some clones in this sample may be carry-over from other donors' samples. The sequenced sample was CD8+ T cells sorted from blood (inferred from file names), obtained from a patient given nivolumab and ipilimumab in sequence. The genes are TRBV9 and TRBJ1-2; 9 bases fit TRBD1. The CDR3 sequence is CASSLADRGREGYTF. The CDR3 region has the DNA TGTGCCAGCAGCCTGGCGGACAGGGGACGAGAAGGCTACACCTTC.